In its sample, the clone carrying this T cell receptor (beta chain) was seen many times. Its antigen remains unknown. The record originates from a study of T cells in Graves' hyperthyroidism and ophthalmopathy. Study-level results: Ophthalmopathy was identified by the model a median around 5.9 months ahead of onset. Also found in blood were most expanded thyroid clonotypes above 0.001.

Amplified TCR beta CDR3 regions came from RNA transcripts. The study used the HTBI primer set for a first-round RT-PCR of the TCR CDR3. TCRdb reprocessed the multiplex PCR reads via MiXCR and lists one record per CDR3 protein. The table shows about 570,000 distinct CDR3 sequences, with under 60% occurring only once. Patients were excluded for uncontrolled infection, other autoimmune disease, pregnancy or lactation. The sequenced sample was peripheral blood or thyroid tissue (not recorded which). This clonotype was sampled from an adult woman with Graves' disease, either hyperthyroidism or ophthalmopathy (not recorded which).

CDR3 loop: CASSVRDLQETQYF. The CDR3 DNA reads as TGTGCCAGCAGTGTCCGGGACCTACAAGAGACCCAGTACTTC. J is TRBJ2-5 and V is TRBV6-1; D possibly uses TRBD1 or TRBD2 (5 bases each). CDR1 is MNHNS, CDR2 SASEGT, per germline. This CDR3 has 14 residues. V lost 4 bases and J 2 bases, leaving 11 bases between the germline ends.